The T cell receptor beta chain under discussion was sequenced for a study of CD8+CD57+ T cells in acquired aplastic anemia. This clonotype was detected ten times or more. Germline-derived CDR1 and CDR2 are ENHRY and SYGVKD. V dropped 6 bases and J dropped 8; count of bases not matched to a gene: 7. CDR3 length equals 14 residues. Sequenced patients had shown CD8+CD57+ cell expansion by flow cytometry. The study profiled TCR beta VDJ and CDR3 using genomic DNA as template. TCRdb reprocessed the reads with MiXCR, giving one entry per CDR3 protein. Counted here are under 200,000 distinct CDR3 sequences, roughly half occurring once; the ten biggest clones make up 3.2%.

The V gene is TRBV10-3, the J gene TRBJ2-7, with 13 bases that match TRBD2. Material for sequencing was sorted CD4+, CD8+, or CD8+CD57+ T cells (not recorded which) from PBMCs. The clonotype originates from a human donor with aplastic anemia. CDR3 bases: TGTGCCATCAGGGAAGGGACTAGCGGGGTTAAGCAGTACTTC. Amino acid sequence: CAIREGTSGVKQYF.